The clone carrying this T cell receptor (beta chain) was seen a few times. The CDR3 covers 12 residues. Germline V lookup: CDR1 MNHNS, CDR2 SASEGT. Trimming took 9 bases from V and 6 from J; bases not matched to a gene: 5. This entry is derived from a study of CD8+CD57+ T cells in acquired aplastic anemia. Whoever was chosen for sequencing had shown CD8+CD57+ cell expansion by flow cytometry. Genomic DNA templated the TCR beta VDJ and CDR3 profiling. TCRdb used MiXCR to reprocess the reads, holding one entry per CDR3 protein. The sample records roughly 500,000 distinct CDR3 sequences, roughly 34% being singletons.

This clonotype originated in a human donor with aplastic anemia. This chain uses TRBV6-1 with TRBJ2-1; 7 bases align to TRBD1. Source material: sorted CD4+, CD8+, or CD8+CD57+ T cells (not recorded which) from PBMCs. The CDR3 loop is CASNRGTNEQFF. CDR3 DNA sequence: TGTGCCAGTAACAGGGGTACCAATGAGCAGTTCTTC.